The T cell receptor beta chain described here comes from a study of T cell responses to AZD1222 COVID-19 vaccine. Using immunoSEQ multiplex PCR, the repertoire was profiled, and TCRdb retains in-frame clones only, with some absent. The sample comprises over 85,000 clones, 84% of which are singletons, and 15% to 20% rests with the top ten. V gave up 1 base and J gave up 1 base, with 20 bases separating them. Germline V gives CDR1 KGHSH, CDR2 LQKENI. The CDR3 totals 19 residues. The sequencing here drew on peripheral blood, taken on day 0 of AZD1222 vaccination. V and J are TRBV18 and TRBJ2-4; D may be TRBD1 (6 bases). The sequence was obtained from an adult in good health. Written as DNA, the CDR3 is TGTGCCAGCTCACCACAGTCCACCCAGGGGTTCGGGGCCAAAAACATTCAGTACTTC. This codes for CASSPQSTQGFGAKNIQYF.